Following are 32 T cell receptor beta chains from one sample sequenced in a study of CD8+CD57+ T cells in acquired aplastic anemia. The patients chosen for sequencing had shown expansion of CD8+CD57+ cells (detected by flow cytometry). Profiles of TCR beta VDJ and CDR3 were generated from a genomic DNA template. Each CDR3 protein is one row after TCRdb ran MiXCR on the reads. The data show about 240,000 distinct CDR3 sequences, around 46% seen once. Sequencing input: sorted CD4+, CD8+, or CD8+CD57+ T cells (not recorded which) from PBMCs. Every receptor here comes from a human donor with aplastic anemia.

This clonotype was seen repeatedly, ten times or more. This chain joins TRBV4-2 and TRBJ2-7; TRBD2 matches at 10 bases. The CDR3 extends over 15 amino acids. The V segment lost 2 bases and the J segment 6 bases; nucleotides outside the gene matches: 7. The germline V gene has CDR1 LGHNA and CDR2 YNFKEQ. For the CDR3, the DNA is TGTGCCAGCAGCCAAACCGGGACTAGCGTTCCCGAGCAGTACTTC. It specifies CASSQTGTSVPEQYF.

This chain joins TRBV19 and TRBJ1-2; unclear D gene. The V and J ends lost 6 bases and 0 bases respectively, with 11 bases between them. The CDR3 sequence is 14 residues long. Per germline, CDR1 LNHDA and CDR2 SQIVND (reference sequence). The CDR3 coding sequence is TGTGCCAGTAGCGAAGCAGGTTCTAACTATGGCTACACCTTC. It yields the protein CASSEAGSNYGYTF.

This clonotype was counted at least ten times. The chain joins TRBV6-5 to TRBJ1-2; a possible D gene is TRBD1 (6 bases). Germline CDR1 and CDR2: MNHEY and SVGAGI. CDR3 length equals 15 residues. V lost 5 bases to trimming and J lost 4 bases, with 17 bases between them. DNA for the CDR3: TGTGCCAGCAGTAGGTGGGGGACACTAAGCTATGGCTACACCTTC. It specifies CASSRWGTLSYGYTF.

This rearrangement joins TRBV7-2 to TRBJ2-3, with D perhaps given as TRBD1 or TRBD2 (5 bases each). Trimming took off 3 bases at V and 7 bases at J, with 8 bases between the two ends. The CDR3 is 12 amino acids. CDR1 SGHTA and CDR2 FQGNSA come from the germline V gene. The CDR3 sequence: CASSFGANTQYF. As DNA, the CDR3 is TGTGCCAGCAGCTTCGGGGCCAATACGCAGTATTTT.

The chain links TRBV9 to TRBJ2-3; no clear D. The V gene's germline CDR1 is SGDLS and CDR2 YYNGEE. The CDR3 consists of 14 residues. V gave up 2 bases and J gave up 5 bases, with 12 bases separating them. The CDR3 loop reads CASSVSPSRDTQYF. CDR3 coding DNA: TGTGCCAGCAGCGTGTCCCCAAGTCGAGATACGCAGTATTTT.

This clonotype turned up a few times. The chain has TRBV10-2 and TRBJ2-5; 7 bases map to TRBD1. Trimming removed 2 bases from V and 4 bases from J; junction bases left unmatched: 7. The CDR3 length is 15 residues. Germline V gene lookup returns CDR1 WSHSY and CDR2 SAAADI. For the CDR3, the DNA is TGCGCCAGCAGTGAGGGGGACAGTGTGGGAGAGACCCAGTACTTC. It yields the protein CASSEGDSVGETQYF.

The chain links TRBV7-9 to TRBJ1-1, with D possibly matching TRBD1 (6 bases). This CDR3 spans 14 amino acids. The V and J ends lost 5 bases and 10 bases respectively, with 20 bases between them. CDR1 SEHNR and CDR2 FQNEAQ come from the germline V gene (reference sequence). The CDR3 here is CASSDGARGFGAFF. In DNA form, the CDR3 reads TGTGCCAGCAGCGATGGGGCGAGGGGGTTTGGAGCTTTCTTT.

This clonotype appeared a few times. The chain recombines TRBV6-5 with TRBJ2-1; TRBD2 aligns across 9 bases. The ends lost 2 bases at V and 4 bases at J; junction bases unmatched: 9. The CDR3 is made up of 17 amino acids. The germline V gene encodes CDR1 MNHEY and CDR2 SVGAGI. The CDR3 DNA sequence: TGTGCCAGCAGTTACCTCGGGACTAGCCTGGGTTACAATGAGCAGTTCTTC. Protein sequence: CASSYLGTSLGYNEQFF.

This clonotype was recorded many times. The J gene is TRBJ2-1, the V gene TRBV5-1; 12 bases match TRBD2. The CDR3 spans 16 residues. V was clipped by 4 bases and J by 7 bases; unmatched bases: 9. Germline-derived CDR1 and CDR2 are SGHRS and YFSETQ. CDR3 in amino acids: CASSRPTSGSHNEQFF. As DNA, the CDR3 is TGCGCCAGCAGCCGCCCGACTAGCGGGAGTCATAATGAGCAGTTCTTC.

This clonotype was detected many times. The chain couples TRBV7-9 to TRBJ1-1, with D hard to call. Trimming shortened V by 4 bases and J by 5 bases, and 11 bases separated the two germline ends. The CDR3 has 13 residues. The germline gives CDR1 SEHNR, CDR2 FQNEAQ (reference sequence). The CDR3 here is CASSSPQQTEAFF. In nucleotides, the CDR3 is TGTGCCAGCAGCTCCCCACAGCAGACTGAAGCTTTCTTT. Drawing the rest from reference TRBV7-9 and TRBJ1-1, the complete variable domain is DTGVSQNPRHKITKRGQNVTFRCDPISEHNRLYWYRQTLGQGPEFLTYFQNEAQLEKSRLLSDRFSAERPKGSFSTLEIQRTEQGDSAMYLCASSSPQQTEAFFGQGTRLTVV.

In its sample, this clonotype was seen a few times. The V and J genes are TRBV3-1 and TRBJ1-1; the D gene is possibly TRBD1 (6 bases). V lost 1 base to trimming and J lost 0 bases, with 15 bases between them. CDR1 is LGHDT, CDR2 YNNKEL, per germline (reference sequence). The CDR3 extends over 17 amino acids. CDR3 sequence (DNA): TGTGCCAGCAGCCAAGTGGGGGGCGGGGTTTTGAACACTGAAGCTTTCTTT. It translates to CASSQVGGGVLNTEAFF.

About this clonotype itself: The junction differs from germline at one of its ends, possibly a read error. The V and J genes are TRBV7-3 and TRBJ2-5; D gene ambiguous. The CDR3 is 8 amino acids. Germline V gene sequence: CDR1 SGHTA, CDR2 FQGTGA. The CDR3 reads CASSSQDF. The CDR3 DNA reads TGTGCCAGCAGCTCCCAGGACTTC.

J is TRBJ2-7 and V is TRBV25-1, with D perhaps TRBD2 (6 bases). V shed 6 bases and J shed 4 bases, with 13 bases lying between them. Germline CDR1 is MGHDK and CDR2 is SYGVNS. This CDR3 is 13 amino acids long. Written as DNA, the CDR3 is TGTGCCAGCAGCCCGACCCGGGAGTACGAGCAGTACTTC. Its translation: CASSPTREYEQYF.

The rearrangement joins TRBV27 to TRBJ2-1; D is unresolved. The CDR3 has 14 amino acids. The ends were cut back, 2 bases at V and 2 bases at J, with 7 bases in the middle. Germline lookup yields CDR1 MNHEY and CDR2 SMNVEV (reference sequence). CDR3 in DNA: TGTGCCAGCAGTTTAACCTCTACCTACAATGAGCAGTTCTTC. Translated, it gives CASSLTSTYNEQFF.

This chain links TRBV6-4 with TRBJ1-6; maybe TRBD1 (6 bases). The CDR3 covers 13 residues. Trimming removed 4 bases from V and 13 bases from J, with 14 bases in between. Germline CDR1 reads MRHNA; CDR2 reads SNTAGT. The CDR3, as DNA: TGTGCCAGCAGTGTGGGGGACAATCAGCCCCTCCACTTT. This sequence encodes CASSVGDNQPLHF.

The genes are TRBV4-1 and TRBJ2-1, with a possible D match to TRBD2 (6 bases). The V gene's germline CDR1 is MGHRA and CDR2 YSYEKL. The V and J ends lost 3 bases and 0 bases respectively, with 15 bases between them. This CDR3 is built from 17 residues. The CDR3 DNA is TGCGCCAGCAGCCAGCAGCCGGGACTCGACTCCTACAATGAGCAGTTCTTC. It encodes CASSQQPGLDSYNEQFF.

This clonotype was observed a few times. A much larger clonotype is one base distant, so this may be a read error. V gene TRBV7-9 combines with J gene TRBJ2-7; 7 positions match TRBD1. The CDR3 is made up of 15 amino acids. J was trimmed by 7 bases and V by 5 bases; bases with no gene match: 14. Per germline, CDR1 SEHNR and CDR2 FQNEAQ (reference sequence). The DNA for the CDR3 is TGTGCCAGCAGCGTAGGGGTAGGGGGCTTCAATGAGCAGTACTTC. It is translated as CASSVGVGGFNEQYF. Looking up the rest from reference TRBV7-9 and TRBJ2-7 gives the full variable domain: DTGVSQNPRHKITKRGQNVTFRCDPISEHNRLYWYRQTLGQGPEFLTYFQNEAQLEKSRLLSDRFSAERPKGSFSTLEIQRTEQGDSAMYLCASSVGVGGFNEQYFGPGTRLTVT.

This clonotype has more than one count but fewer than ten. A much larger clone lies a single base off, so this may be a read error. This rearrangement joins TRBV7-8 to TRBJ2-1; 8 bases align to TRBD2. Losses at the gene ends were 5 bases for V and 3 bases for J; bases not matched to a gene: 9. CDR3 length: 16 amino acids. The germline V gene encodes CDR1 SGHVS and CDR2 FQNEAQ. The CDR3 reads CASSHPSGGNYNEQFF. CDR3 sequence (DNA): TGTGCCAGCAGCCATCCAAGCGGGGGCAACTACAATGAGCAGTTCTTC.

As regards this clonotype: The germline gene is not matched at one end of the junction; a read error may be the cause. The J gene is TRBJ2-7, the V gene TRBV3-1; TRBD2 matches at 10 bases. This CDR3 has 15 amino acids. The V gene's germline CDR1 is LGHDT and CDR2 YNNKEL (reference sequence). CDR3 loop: CASSQEAGGSDEQCF. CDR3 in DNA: TGTGCCAGCAGCCAAGAAGCGGGGGGGTCCGATGAGCAGTGCTTC.

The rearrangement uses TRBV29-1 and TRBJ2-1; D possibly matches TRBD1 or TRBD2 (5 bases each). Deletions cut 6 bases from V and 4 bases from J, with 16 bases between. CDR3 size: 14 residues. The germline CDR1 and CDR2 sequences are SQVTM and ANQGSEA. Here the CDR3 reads CSVNTGTEYNEQFF. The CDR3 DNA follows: TGCAGCGTGAACACCGGGACGGAGTACAATGAGCAGTTCTTC.

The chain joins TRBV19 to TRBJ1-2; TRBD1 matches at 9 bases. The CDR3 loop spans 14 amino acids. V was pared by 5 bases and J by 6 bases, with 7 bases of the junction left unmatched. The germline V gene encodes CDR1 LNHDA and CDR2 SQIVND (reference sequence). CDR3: CASSELQGANGYTF. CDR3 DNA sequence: TGTGCCAGTAGTGAACTACAGGGGGCGAATGGCTACACCTTC.

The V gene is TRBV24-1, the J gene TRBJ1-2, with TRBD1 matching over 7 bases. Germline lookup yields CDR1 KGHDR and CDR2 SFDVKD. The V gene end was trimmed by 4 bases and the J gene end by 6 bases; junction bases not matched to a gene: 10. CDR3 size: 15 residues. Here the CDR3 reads CATSDRQGDVDGYTF. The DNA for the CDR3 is TGTGCCACCAGTGACCGACAGGGAGACGTGGATGGCTACACCTTC.

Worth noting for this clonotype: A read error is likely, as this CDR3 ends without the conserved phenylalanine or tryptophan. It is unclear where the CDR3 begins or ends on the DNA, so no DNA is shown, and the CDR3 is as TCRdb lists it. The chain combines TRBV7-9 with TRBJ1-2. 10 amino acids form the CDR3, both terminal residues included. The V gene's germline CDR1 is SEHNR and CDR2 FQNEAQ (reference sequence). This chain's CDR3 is CASSRWRRDV.

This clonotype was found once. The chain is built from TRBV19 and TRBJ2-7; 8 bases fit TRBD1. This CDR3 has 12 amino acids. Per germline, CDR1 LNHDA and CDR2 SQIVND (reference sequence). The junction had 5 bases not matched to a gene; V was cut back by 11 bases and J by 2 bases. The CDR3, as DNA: TGTGCCTGGAGACAGGGGACCTACGAGCAGTACTTC. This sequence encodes CAWRQGTYEQYF.

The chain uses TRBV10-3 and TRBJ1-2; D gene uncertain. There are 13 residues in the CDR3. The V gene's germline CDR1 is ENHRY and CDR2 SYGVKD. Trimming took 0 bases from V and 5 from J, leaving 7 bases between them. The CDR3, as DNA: TGTGCCATCAGTGAGTCACCGGCATATGGCTACACCTTC. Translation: CAISESPAYGYTF.

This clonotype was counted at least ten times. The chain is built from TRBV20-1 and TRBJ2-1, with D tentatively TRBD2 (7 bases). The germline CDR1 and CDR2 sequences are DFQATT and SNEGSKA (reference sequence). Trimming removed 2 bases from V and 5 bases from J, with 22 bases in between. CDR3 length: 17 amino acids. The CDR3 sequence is CSARPAGTSRKNNEQFF. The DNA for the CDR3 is TGCAGTGCTAGACCAGCGGGGACAAGCCGGAAAAACAATGAGCAGTTCTTC.

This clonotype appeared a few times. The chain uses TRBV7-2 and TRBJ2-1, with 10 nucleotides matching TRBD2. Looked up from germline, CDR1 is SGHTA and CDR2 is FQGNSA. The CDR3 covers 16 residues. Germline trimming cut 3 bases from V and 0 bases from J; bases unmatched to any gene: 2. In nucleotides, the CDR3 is TGTGCCAGCAGCTTTCCTAGCGGGAGCTCCTACAATGAGCAGTTCTTC. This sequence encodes CASSFPSGSSYNEQFF. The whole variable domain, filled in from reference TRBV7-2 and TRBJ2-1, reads GAGVSQSPSNKVTEKGKDVELRCDPISGHTALYWYRQSLGQGLEFLIYFQGNSAPDKSGLPSDRFSAERTGGSVSTLTIQRTQQEDSAVYLCASSFPSGSSYNEQFFGPGTRLTVL.

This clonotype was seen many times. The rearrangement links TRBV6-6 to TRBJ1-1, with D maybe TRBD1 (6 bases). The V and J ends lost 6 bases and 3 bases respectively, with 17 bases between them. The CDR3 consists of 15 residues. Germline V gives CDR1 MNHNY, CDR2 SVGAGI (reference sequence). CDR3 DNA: TGTGCCAGCAGGGAAGGACAGTTTGACGACACTGAAGCTTTCTTT. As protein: CASREGQFDDTEAFF.

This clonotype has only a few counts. Here the CDR3 DNA reads TGTGCCACCAGCACTGGAAGCGAGGATGGCTACACCTTC. This gives the protein CATSTGSEDGYTF. The chain joins TRBV15 to TRBJ1-2, with no clear D. The CDR3 consists of 13 residues. Germline V lookup: CDR1 LNHNV, CDR2 YYDKDF (reference sequence). V lost 4 bases to trimming and J lost 6 bases, with 12 bases between them.

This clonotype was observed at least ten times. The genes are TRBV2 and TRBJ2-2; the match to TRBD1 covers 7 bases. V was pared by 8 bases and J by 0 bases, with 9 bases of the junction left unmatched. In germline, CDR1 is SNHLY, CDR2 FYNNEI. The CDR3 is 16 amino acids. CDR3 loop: CASHSDRTSNTGELFF. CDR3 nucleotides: TGTGCCAGCCATTCGGACAGGACTTCGAACACCGGGGAGCTGTTTTTT. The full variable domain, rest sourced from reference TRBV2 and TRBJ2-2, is EPEVTQTPSHQVTQMGQEVILRCVPISNHLYFYWYRQILGQKVEFLVSFYNNEISEKSEIFDDQFSVERPDGSNFTLKIRSTKLEDSAMYFCASHSDRTSNTGELFFGEGSRLTVL.

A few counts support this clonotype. This chain's CDR3 is CATSLAGSYEQYF. CDR3 bases: TGTGCCACCAGTCTTGCAGGGTCCTACGAGCAGTACTTC. The rearrangement joins TRBV24-1 to TRBJ2-7; D perhaps matches TRBD1 (5 bases). V lost 6 bases and J 1 base, leaving 9 bases between the germline ends. The CDR3 covers 13 residues. Germline values: CDR1 KGHDR, CDR2 SFDVKD.

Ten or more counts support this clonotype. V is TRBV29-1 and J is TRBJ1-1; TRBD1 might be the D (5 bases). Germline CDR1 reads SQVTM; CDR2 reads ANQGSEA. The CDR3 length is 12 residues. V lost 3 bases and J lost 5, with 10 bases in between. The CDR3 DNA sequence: TGCAGCGTTGATCAGGGAAAAACTGAAGCTTTCTTT. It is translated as CSVDQGKTEAFF. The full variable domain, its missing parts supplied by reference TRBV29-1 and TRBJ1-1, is SAVISQKPSRDICQRGTSLTIQCQVDSQVTMMFWYRQQPGQSLTLIATANQGSEATYESGFVIDKFPISRPNLTFSTLTVSNMSPEDSSIYLCSVDQGKTEAFFGQGTRLTVV.